This record covers a single T cell receptor beta chain. Its antigen is unknown. Qualities for individual bases were not recorded, and no much larger clone is one base off. The entry originates in a study of T cell changes during pregnancy in multiple sclerosis (dated by TCRdb to about 2019). With respect to the entire study: In women with multiple sclerosis, the researchers looked at how the T cell repertoire shifted as pregnancy progressed.

To prepare the library, the immunoSEQ multiplex PCR assay was applied. Entries here come from immuneACCESS through TCRdb and include only in-frame sequences with V and J called. Some clones fail to appear in such tables; in the studies checked, an unresolved V gene covers under half of the shortfall, and the cause of the remainder is unknown. The table for this sample lists roughly 110,000 clones; 75% to 95% of them were counted only once. 1.5% to 2% of the sample is held by the ten biggest clonotypes. Its CDR3 holds 17 amino acids, cysteine through phenylalanine. Of the read, only the CDR3 DNA is kept; its 51 bases are in frame from base 1. V is trimmed back by 0 bases and J by 5 bases, and the junction contains 9 bases that no gene match accounts for. CDR1 and CDR2 (SEHNR, FQNEAQ) derive from the germline V gene (reference sequence).

Sequences were derived from peripheral blood, sampled before pregnancy. This receptor chain uses TRBV7-9 and TRBJ2-1; TRBD2 aligns with 8 central bases. This TCR derives from a female donor with multiple sclerosis, enrolled in a pregnancy study. The DNA sequence is as follows: TGTGCCAGCAGCTTAGCGCGGGTAGCGGGACCAAACAATGAGCAGTTCTTC. Its protein is CASSLARVAGPNNEQFF. This CDR3, with the reference TRBV7-9 and TRBJ2-1 proteins standing in past its ends, gives the full variable domain DTGVSQNPRHKITKRGQNVTFRCDPISEHNRLYWYRQTLGQGPEFLTYFQNEAQLEKSRLLSDRFSAERPKGSFSTLEIQRTEQGDSAMYLCASSLARVAGPNNEQFFGPGTRLTVL.